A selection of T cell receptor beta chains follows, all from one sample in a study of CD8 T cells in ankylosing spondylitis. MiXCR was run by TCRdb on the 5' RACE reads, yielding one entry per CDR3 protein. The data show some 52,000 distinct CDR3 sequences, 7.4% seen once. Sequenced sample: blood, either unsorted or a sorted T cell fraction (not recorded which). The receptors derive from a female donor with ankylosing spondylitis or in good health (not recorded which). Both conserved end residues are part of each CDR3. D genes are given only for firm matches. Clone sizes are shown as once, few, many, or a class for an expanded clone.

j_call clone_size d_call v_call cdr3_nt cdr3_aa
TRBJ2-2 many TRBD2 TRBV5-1 TGCGCCAGCAGCTTGGGACTAGCGGGGGACGGGGAGCTGTTTTTT CASSLGLAGDGELFF
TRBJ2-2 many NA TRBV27 TGTGCCAGCAGTACCACAGGGCTAGCGGCCAACACCGGGGAGCTGTTTTTT CASSTTGLAANTGELFF
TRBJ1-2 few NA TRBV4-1 TGCGCCAGCAGCAGGGCCCCGGGGTCCGTTGACTATGGCTACACCTTC CASSRAPGSVDYGYTF
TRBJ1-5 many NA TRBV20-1 TGCAGTGCTAGGACAGCTAATCAGCCCCAGCATTTT CSARTANQPQHF
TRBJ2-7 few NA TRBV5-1 TGCGCCAGCAGTGCCGGGGGCGCTTCCAACGAGCAGTACTTC CASSAGGASNEQYF
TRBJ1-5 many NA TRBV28 TGTGCCAGCAGTTTTGTACACCTTAGCAATCAGCCCCAGCATTTT CASSFVHLSNQPQHF
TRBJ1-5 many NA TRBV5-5 TGTGCCAGCAGCTTACTTACAGGGACGGAGGGCAATCAGCCCCAGCATTTT CASSLLTGTEGNQPQHF
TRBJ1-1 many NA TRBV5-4 TGTGCCAGCAGCTTGGAGGGGGGGCGCAGCACTGAAGCTTTCTTT CASSLEGGRSTEAFF
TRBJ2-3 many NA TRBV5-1 TGCGCCAGCAGCTTGGCTAGCACAGATACGCAGTATTTT CASSLASTDTQYF
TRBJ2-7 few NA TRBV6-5 TGTGCCAGCAGTTACGAGGTATCGTACGAGCAGTACTTC CASSYEVSYEQYF
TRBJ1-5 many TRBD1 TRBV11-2 TGTGCCAGCAGCCCAGGGACAGGGAGGGGTCAGCCCCAGCATTTT CASSPGTGRGQPQHF
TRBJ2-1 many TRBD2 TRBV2 TGTGCCAGCAGTGAATGGCGGGGGGGAACCTACAATGAGCAGTTCTTC CASSEWRGGTYNEQFF
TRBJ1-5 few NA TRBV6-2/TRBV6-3 TGTGCCAGCAGTGTCCACAGGGAAGGGAGTAATCAGCCCCAGCATTTT CASSVHREGSNQPQHF
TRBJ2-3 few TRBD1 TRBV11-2 TGTGCCAGCAGTCGGGACAGCGATACGCAGTATTTT CASSRDSDTQYF
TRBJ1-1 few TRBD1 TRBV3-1 TGTGCCAGCAGCCAAGATAAGACAGGGAGAAGCACTGAAGCTTTCTTT CASSQDKTGRSTEAFF
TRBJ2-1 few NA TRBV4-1 TGCGCCAGCAGCCAACGCGGACTAGGGGGTGAGCAGTTCTTC CASSQRGLGGEQFF
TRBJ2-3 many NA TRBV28 TGTGCCAGCAGAAGCACAGATACGCAGTATTTT CASRSTDTQYF
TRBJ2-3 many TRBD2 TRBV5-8 TGTGCCAGCAGCTTCGGATTTACTAGCGCGGATACGCAGTATTTT CASSFGFTSADTQYF
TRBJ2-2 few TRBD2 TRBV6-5 TGTGCCAGCAGTGACGCCGGGGGGGCCGCCGGGGAGCTGTTTTTT CASSDAGGAAGELFF
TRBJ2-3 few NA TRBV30 TGTGCCTGGAGTGTACGCAGGGGTGATCCGCAGTATTTT CAWSVRRGDPQYF
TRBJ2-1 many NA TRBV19 TGTGCCAGTAGTATAGCACACCTCCAGCGAAAGCAGTTCTTC CASSIAHLQRKQFF
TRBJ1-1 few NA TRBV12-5 TGTGCTAGTGGTCCCAGGGACCAAAACACTGAAGCTTTCTTT CASGPRDQNTEAFF
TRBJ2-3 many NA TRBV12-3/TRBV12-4 TGTGCCAGCAATCTACAGGGTTTCACAGATACGCAGTATTTT CASNLQGFTDTQYF
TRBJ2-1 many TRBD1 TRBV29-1 TGCAGCGTTGACCTACCGGGACAGGGGGCCTACAATGAGCAGTTCTTC CSVDLPGQGAYNEQFF
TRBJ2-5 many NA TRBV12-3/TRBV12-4 TGTGCCAGCAGTCCACCTCGCCAGGTTTCGTACCAAGAGACCCAGTACTTC CASSPPRQVSYQETQYF
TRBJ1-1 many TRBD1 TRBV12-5 TGTGCTAGTGGCCTTTCACAGGGGACGATGAACACTGAAGCTTTCTTT CASGLSQGTMNTEAFF
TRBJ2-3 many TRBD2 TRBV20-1 TGCAGTGCTCCCCGGACTAGCGGGGTCGATACGCAGTATTTT CSAPRTSGVDTQYF
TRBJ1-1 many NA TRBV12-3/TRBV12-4 TGTGCCAGCAGTTTCAGAAGAATGAACACTGAAGCTTTCTTT CASSFRRMNTEAFF
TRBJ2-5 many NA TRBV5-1 TGCGCCAGCAGCTTGCGAGAAACCACTCAAGAGACCCAGTACTTC CASSLRETTQETQYF
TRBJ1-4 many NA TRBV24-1 TGTGCCACCAGTGATTTGCGGGGTGAAAAACTGTTTTTT CATSDLRGEKLFF
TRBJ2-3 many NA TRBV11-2 TGTGCCAGCAGCTTTCGAGGAGGGATCTTAACTAGCACAGATACGCAGTATTTT CASSFRGGILTSTDTQYF
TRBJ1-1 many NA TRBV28 TGTGCCAGCATAAGACCGGGACAGAACACTGAAGCTTTCTTT CASIRPGQNTEAFF
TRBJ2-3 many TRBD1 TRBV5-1 TGCGCCAGCAGCTTTTACCGGGACAGGCTAAGCACAGATACGCAGTATTTT CASSFYRDRLSTDTQYF
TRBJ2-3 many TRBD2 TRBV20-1 TGCAGTGCCATCCAGAGGACTAGCGGGGGGACAGATACGCAGTATTTT CSAIQRTSGGTDTQYF
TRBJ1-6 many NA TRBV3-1 TGTGCCAGCAGCCAGAGGGAAGGGCAAACCTCAAATTCACCCCTCCACTTT CASSQREGQTSNSPLHF
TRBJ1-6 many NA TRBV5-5 TGTGCCAGCAGCTCGACAGGATTCAATTCACCCCTCCACTTT CASSSTGFNSPLHF
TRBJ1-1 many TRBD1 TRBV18 TGTGCCAGCTCACCAGCAGAGGGGGCGACTGAAGCTTTCTTT CASSPAEGATEAFF
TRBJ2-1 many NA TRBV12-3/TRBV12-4 TGTGCCAGCAGTCCGCAGTACAATGAGCAGTTCTTC CASSPQYNEQFF
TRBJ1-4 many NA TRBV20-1 TGCAGTGCTCCCCACCCCGGGCAGGGAAATGAAAAACTGTTTTTT CSAPHPGQGNEKLFF
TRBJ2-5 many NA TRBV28 TGTGCCAGCAGGGTTAACCCACTACAAGAGACCCAGTACTTC CASRVNPLQETQYF
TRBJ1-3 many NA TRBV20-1 TGCAGTGCTAGGACAGCCGGGGGCACCATATATTTT CSARTAGGTIYF
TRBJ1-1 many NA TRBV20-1 TGCAGTGCTGCCCAGGGGATTGGGAACACTGAAGCTTTCTTT CSAAQGIGNTEAFF
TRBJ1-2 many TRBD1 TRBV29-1 TGCAGCGTACACAAGACAGGGACGAACTATGGCTACACCTTC CSVHKTGTNYGYTF
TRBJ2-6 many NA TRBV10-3 TGTGCCATCAGTGAATTTCGAGCCGCTGACTCTGGGGCCAACGTCCTGACTTTC CAISEFRAADSGANVLTF
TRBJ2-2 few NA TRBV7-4 TGTGCCAGCAGCGTCGACAAGAACACCGGGGAGCTGTTTTTT CASSVDKNTGELFF
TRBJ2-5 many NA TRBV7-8 TGTGCCAGCAGCTTAAGAAACGGACCACAGCAAGAGACCCAGTACTTC CASSLRNGPQQETQYF
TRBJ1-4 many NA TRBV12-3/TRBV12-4 TGTGCCAGCAGTTTACTTACAGCGTTTAATGAAAAACTGTTTTTT CASSLLTAFNEKLFF